This T cell receptor (beta chain) was identified during a study of Graves' ophthalmopathy and Graves' hyperthyroidism. The CDR3 totals 15 residues. Per germline, CDR1 SGHTS and CDR2 YDEGEE. RNA transcripts were the template, and TCR beta CDR3 regions were amplified from them. The workflow started with a first-round RT-PCR run with HTBI primers and then moved on to a second-round multiplex PCR. TCRdb reanalysed the multiplex PCR reads using MiXCR and keeps one entry per CDR3 protein. The table includes 600,000 to 950,000 distinct CDR3 sequences, roughly 40% detected once. This clonotype was counted many times. At one boundary the junction diverges from the germline segment, which might be a read error.

What was sequenced was peripheral blood. The chain links TRBV5-8 to TRBJ1-6; possible D gene TRBD1, 6 bases. The clonotype was recovered from an adult man with Graves' ophthalmopathy. CDR3 sequence: CASSLDSPDNSPLHF. The CDR3 region has the DNA TGTGCCAGCAGTTTGGACAGTCCCGATAATTCACCCCTCCACTTT.